This TCR beta chain was found in a study of T cell responses to AZD1222 COVID-19 vaccine. Study-wide findings and caveats: Repertoires were sampled only after the peak T cell response. Rises in breadth and depth of Spike-specific TCRs came after two AZD1222 doses. Among spike-specific TCRs, nearly half reportedly target unmutated variant regions.

Points on this clone: Its target is unknown.

Sequenced by immunoSEQ multiplex PCR; TCRdb stores in-frame clones only, minus some. The sample holds about 220,000 clones, 85% to 95% seen once. Trimming shortened V by 3 bases and J by 0 bases, and 12 bases separated the two germline ends. The germline V gene encodes CDR1 MDHEN and CDR2 SYDVKM. This CDR3 is built from 15 residues. The J gene is TRBJ2-7, the V gene TRBV28; unclear D gene. The sample in question was peripheral blood, obtained on day 0 of MenACWY control vaccination. The receptor was isolated from an adult in good health. CDR3 sequence (DNA): TGTGCCAGCAGTTTTTGGGCACAAGTCTCCTACGAGCAGTACTTC. It codes for CASSFWAQVSYEQYF.